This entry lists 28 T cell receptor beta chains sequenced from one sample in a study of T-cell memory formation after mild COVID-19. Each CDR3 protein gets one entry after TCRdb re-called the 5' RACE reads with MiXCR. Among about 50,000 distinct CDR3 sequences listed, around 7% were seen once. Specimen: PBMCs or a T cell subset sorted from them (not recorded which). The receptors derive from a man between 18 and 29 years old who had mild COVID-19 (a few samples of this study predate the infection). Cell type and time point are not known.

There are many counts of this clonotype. The CDR3 coding sequence is TGTGCCATCAGTGGAACTAGCGGGGGCACAGATACGCAGTATTTT. Residues: CAISGTSGGTDTQYF. The chain uses TRBV10-3 and TRBJ2-3, with 10 bases that match TRBD2. Trimming took 4 bases from V and 1 from J; bases not matched to a gene: 2. CDR1 is ENHRY and CDR2 is SYGVKD in the germline V gene. The CDR3 spans 15 residues.

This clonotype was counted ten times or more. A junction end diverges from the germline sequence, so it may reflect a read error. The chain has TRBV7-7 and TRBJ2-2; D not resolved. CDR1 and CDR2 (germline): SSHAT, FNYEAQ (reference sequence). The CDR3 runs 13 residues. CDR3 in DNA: TGTGCTAGCAGCGCCCAGGTATCCGGGGAGCTGTTTTTT. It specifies CASSAQVSGELFF.

CDR3 nucleotides: TGTGCCAGCGGCTCGGACAGGGAATTTAACGAGCAGTACGTC. It is translated as CASGSDREFNEQYV. The chain couples TRBV21-1 to TRBJ2-7; the table's D gene call, TRBD1, was not cross checked with the DNA. TRBV21-1 is a pseudogene. This CDR3 region has 14 residues.

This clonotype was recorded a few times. Here the CDR3 DNA reads TGCGCCAGCAGCTCGCCGAGACAGGGTGGTTTCACTGAAGCTTTCTTT. Its translation: CASSSPRQGGFTEAFF. The chain links TRBV5-1 to TRBJ1-1; TRBD1 matches 7 bases. V lost 3 bases, J lost 4 bases, and 12 bases stayed unmatched. Per the germline V gene, CDR1 is SGHRS and CDR2 is YFSETQ. The CDR3 spans 16 residues.

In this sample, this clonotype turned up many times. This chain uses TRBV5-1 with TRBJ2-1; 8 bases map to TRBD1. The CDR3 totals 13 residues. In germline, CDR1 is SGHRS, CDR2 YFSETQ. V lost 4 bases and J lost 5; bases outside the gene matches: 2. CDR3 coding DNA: TGCGCCAGCAGCCAACAGGGGGACAATGAGCAGTTCTTC. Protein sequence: CASSQQGDNEQFF.

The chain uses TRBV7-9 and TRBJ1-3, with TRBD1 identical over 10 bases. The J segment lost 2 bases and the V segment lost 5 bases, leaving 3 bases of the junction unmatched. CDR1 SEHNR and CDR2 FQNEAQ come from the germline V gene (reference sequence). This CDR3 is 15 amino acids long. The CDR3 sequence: CASSLTGGTGNTIYF. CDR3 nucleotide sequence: TGTGCCAGCAGCCTGACAGGGGGCACTGGAAACACCATATATTTT.

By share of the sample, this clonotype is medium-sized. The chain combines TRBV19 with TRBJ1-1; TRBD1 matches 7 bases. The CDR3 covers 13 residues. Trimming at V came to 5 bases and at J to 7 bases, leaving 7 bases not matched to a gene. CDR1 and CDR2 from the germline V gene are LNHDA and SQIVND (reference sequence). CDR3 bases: TGTGCCAGTAGTGCAGGGGGAGGCGGTGAAGCTTTCTTT. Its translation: CASSAGGGGEAFF. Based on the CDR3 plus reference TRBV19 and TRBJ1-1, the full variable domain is DGGITQSPKYLFRKEGQNVTLSCEQNLNHDAMYWYRQDPGQGLRLIYYSQIVNDFQKGDIAEGYSVSREKKESFPLTVTSAQKNPTAFYLCASSAGGGGEAFFGQGTRLTVV.

CDR3 bases: TGTGCCATCAGTGACTTCGGGCAGGGCTCCTACAATGAGCAGTTCTTC. Protein product: CAISDFGQGSYNEQFF. The V gene is TRBV10-3, the J gene TRBJ2-1; TRBD1 might be the D (5 bases). Germline CDR1 ENHRY, CDR2 SYGVKD. V was cut by 3 bases and J by 0 bases, with 12 bases left in between. There are 16 residues in the CDR3.

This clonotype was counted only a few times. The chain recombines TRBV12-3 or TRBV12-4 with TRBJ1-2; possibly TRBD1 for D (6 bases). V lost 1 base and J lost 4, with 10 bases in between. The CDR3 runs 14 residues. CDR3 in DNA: TGTGCCAGCAGTTTAGACAGGGCGGCCTATGGCTACACCTTC. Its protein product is CASSLDRAAYGYTF.

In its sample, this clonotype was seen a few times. CDR3 loop: CASSLGRGGPTFWVTDTQYF. DNA for the CDR3: TGTGCCAGCAGTTTGGGACGGGGCGGACCGACGTTCTGGGTCACAGATACGCAGTATTTT. The V and J genes are TRBV12-3 or TRBV12-4 and TRBJ2-3; D assignment may be TRBD1 or TRBD2 (5 bases each). Deletions cut 3 bases from V and 2 bases from J, with 27 bases between. The CDR3 has 20 amino acids.

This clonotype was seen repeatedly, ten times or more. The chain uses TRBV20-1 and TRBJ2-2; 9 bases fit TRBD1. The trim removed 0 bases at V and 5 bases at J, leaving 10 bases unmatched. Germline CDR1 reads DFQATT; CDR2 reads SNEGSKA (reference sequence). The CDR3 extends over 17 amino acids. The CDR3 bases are TGCAGTGCTAGAGATCGGTCTGGGACAGGGATGACCGGGGAGCTGTTTTTT. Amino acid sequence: CSARDRSGTGMTGELFF.

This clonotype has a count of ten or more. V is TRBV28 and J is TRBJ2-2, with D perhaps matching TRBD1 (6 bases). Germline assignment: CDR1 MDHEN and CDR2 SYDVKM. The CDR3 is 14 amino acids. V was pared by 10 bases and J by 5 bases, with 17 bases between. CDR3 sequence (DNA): TGTGCCATTTCGACAGGAGGAATAACCGGGGAGCTGTTTTTT. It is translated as CAISTGGITGELFF.

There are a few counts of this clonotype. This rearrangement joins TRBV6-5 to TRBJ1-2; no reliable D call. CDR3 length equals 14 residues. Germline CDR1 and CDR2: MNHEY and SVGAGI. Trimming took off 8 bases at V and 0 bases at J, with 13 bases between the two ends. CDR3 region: CASLSKSSNYGYTF. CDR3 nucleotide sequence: TGTGCCAGCCTCAGCAAAAGCTCTAACTATGGCTACACCTTC.

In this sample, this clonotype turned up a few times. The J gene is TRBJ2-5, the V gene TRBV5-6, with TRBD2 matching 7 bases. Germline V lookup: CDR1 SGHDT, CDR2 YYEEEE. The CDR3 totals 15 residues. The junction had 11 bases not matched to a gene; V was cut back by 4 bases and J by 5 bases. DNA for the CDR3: TGTGCCAGCAGCCTACCCCCAACTAGCGCCGAGACCCAGTACTTC. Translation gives CASSLPPTSAETQYF.

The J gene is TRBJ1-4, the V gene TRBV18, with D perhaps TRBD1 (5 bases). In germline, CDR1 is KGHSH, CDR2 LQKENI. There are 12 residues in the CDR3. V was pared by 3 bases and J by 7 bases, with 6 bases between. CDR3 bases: TGTGCCAGCTCACCGGGGGGTGAAAAACTGTTTTTT. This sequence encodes CASSPGGEKLFF.

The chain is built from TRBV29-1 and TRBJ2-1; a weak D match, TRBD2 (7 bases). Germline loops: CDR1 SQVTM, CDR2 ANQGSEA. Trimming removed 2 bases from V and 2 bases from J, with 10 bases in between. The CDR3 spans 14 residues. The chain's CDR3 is CSVERGATYNEQFF. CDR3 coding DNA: TGCAGCGTTGAACGGGGGGCCACCTACAATGAGCAGTTCTTC.

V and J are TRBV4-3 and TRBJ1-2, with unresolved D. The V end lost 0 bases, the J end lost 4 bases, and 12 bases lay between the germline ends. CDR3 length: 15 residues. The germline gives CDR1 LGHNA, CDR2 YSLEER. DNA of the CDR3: TGCGCCAGCAGCCAAGAACCCCTCCTAGCCTATGGCTACACCTTC. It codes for CASSQEPLLAYGYTF.

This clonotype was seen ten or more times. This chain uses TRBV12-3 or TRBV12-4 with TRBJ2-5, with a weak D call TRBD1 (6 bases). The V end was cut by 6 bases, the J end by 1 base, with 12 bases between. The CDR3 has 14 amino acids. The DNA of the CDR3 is TGTGCCAGCAGGCAAACAGGGATCCAAGAGACCCAGTACTTC. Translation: CASRQTGIQETQYF.

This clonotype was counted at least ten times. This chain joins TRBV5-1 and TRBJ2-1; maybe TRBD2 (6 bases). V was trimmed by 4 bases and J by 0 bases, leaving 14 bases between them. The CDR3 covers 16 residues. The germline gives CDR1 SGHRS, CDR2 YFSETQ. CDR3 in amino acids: CASSPGTLSSYNEQFF. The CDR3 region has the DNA TGCGCCAGCAGCCCCGGGACTCTCAGCTCCTACAATGAGCAGTTCTTC. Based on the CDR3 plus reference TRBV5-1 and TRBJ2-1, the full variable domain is KAGVTQTPRYLIKTRGQQVTLSCSPISGHRSVSWYQQTPGQGLQFLFEYFSETQRNKGNFPGRFSGRQFSNSRSEMNVSTLELGDSALYLCASSPGTLSSYNEQFFGPGTRLTVL.

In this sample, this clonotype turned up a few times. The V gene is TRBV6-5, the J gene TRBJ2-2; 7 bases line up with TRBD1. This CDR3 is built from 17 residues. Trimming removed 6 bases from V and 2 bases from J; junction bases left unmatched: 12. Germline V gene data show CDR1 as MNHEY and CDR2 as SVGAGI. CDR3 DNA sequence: TGTGCCAGCAGGTTCGGAGAGGGGGCAGTTAACACCGGGGAGCTGTTTTTT. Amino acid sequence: CASRFGEGAVNTGELFF.

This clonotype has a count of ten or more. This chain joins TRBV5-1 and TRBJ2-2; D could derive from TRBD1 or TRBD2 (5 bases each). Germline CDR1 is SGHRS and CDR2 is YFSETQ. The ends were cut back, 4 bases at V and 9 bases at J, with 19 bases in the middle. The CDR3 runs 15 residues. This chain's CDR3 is CASSNGTERGRELFF. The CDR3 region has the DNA TGCGCCAGCAGCAACGGGACGGAGAGGGGCCGGGAGCTGTTTTTT.

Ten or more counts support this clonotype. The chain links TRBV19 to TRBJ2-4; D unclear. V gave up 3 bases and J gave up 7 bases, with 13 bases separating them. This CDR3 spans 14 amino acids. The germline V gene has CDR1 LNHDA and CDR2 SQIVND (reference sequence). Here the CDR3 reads CASSMRVYGNIQYF. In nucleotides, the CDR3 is TGTGCCAGTAGTATGAGAGTGTATGGGAACATTCAGTACTTC.

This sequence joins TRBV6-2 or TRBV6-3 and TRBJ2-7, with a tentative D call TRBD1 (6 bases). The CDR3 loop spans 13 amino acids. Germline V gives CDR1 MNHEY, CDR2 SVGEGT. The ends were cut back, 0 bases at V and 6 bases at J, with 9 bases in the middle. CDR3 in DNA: TGTGCCAGCAGTTACTCGAGAGGGGGCGAGCAGTACTTC. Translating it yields CASSYSRGGEQYF.

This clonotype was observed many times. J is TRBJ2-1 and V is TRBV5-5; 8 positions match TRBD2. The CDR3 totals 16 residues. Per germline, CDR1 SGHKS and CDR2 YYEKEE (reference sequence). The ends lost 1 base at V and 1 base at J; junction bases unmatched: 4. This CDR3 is CASSLSGGGSYNEQFF. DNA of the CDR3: TGTGCCAGCAGCTTGTCAGGCGGGGGGTCCTACAATGAGCAGTTCTTC.

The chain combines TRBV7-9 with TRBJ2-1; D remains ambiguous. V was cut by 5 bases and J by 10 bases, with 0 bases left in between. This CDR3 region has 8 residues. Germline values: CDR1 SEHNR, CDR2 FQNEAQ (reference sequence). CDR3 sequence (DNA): TGTGCCAGCAGCGAGCAGTTCTTC. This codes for CASSEQFF. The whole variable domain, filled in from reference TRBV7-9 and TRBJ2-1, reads DTGVSQNPRHKITKRGQNVTFRCDPISEHNRLYWYRQTLGQGPEFLTYFQNEAQLEKSRLLSDRFSAERPKGSFSTLEIQRTEQGDSAMYLCASSEQFFGPGTRLTVL.

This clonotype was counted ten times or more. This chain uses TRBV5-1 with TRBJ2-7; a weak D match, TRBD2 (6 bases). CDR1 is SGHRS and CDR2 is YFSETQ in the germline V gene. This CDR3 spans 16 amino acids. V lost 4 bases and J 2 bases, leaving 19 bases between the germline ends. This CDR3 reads CASSPGAPGVTYEQYF. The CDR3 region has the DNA TGCGCCAGCAGCCCGGGAGCGCCCGGGGTCACCTACGAGCAGTACTTC.

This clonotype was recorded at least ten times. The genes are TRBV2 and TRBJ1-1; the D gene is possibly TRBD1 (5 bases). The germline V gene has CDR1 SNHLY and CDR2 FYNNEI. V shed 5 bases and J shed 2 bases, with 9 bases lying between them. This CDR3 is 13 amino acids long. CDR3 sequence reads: CASSSQGNTEAFF. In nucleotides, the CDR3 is TGTGCCAGCAGTTCTCAGGGAAACACTGAAGCTTTCTTT.

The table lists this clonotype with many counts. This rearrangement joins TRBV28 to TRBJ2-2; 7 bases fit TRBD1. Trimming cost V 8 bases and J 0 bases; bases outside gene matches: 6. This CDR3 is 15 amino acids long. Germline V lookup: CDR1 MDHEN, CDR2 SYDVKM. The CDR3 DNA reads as TGTGCCAGCTCAAAAGGGGGCGCGAACACCGGGGAGCTGTTTTTT. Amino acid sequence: CASSKGGANTGELFF.